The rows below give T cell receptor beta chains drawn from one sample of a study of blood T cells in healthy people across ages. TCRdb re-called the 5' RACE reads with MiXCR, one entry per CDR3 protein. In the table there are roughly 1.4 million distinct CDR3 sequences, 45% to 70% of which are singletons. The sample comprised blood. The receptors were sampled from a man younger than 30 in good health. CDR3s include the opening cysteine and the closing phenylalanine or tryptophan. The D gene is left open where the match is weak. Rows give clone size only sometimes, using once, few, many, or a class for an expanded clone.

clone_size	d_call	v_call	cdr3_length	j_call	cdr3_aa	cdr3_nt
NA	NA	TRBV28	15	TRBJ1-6	CASTWAGSYNSPLHF	TGTGCCAGCACTTGGGCAGGCTCCTATAATTCACCCCTCCACTTT
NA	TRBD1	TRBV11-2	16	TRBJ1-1	CASSWRTGFGFTEAFF	TGTGCCAGCAGCTGGCGGACAGGGTTCGGATTCACTGAAGCTTTCTTT
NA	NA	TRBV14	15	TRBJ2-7	CASSQIPGAVYEQYF	TGTGCCAGCAGCCAAATCCCAGGAGCCGTCTACGAGCAGTACTTC
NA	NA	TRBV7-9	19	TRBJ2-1	CASSFGVLGGRDSYNEQFF	TGTGCCAGCAGCTTTGGGGTGCTCGGTGGGAGAGACTCCTACAATGAGCAGTTCTTC
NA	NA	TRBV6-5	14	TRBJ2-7	CASQMTGGTYEQYF	TGTGCCAGCCAAATGACAGGTGGAACGTACGAGCAGTACTTC
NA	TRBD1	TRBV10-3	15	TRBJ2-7	CAISVSRTGVYEQYF	TGTGCCATCAGTGTATCCCGGACAGGGGTTTACGAGCAGTACTTC
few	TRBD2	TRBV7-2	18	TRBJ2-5	CASSARLAGGWGQETQYF	TGTGCCAGCAGCGCCCGACTAGCGGGGGGATGGGGCCAAGAGACCCAGTACTTC
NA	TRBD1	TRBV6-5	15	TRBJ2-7	CASSYPGTGVGEQYF	TGTGCCAGCAGTTACCCCGGGACAGGGGTCGGCGAGCAGTACTTC
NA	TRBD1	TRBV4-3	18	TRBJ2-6	CASSQRLRGLGGANVLTF	TGCGCCAGCAGCCAACGTCTCAGGGGGCTTGGTGGGGCCAACGTCCTGACTTTC
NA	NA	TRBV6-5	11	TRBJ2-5	CASSWSGTQYF	TGTGCCAGCAGTTGGAGCGGGACCCAGTACTTC
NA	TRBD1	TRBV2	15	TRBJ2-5	CASSEAQGDQETQYF	TGTGCCAGCAGTGAAGCACAGGGGGATCAAGAGACCCAGTACTTC
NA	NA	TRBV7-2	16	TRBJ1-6	CASSLGGRGGSSPLHF	TGTGCCAGCAGCTTGGGAGGACGAGGGGGGAGTTCACCCCTCCACTTT
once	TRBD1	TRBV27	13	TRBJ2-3	CATTDRDTDTQYF	TGTGCCACCACCGACAGGGACACAGATACGCAGTATTTT
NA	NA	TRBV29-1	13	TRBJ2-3	CSVEGKPPDTLYF	TGCAGCGTTGAAGGGAAGCCTCCCGATACGCTGTATTTT
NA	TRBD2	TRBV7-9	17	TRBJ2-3	CASSPGTSGLRTDTQYF	TGTGCCAGCAGTCCCGGGACTAGCGGGCTCCGCACAGATACGCAGTATTTT
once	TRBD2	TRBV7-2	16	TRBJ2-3	CASSFSGGAGADMQYF	TGTGCCAGCAGCTTTAGCGGGGGGGCCGGGGCAGATATGCAGTATTTT
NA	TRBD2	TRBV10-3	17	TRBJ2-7	CAISPGTSGGVNYEQYF	TGTGCCATCAGTCCCGGGACTAGCGGGGGCGTAAACTACGAGCAGTACTTC
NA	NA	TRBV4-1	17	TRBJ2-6	CASSAQDGSSGANVLTF	TGCGCCAGCAGCGCGCAGGACGGAAGCTCTGGGGCCAACGTCCTGACTTTC
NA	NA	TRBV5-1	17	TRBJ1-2	CASSLGQVRPNHYGYTF	TGCGCCAGCAGCTTGGGACAGGTCCGTCCTAACCACTATGGCTACACCTTC
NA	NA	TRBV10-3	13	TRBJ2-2	CAIGRANTGELFF	TGTGCCATAGGACGTGCGAACACCGGGGAGCTGTTTTTT
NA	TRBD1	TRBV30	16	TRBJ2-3	CAWSGPHRGGADTQYF	TGTGCCTGGAGTGGCCCTCACAGGGGTGGCGCAGATACGCAGTATTTT
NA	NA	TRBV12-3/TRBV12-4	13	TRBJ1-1	CASSNSLNTEAFF	TGTGCCAGCAGCAACAGTCTCAACACTGAAGCTTTCTTT
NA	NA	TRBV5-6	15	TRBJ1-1	CASSYGQLIGTEAFF	TGTGCCAGCAGCTATGGACAGCTAATAGGGACTGAAGCTTTCTTT
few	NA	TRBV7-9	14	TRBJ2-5	CASSFIGSGETQYF	TGTGCCAGCAGCTTTATTGGGTCCGGAGAGACCCAGTACTTC
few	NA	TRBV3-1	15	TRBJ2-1	CASSQEIGTTNEQFF	TGTGCCAGCAGCCAAGAGATAGGCACCACCAATGAGCAGTTCTTC
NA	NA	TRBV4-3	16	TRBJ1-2	CASSQRGVEGLYGYTF	TGCGCCAGCAGCCAACGCGGGGTGGAGGGGCTCTATGGCTACACCTTC
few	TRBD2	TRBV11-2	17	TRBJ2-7	CASSLGTSGRIAYEQYF	TGTGCCAGCAGCTTGGGGACTAGCGGGAGGATCGCCTACGAGCAGTACTTC
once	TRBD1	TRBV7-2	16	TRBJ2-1	CASSLSRDRSYNEQFF	TGTGCCAGCAGCTTGAGTCGGGACAGATCCTACAATGAGCAGTTCTTC
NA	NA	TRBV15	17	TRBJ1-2	CATSRDDSAESNYGYTF	TGTGCCACCAGCAGAGATGACTCGGCAGAGTCGAACTATGGCTACACCTTC
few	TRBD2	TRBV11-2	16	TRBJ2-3	CASSGLAGGPSDTQYF	TGTGCCAGCAGCGGGCTAGCGGGGGGGCCATCAGATACGCAGTATTTT
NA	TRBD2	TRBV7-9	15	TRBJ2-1	CASSLEAGGSDEQFF	TGTGCCAGCAGCTTAGAGGCGGGAGGGTCTGATGAGCAGTTCTTC
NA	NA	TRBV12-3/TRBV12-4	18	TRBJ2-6	CASTNGSGYGSGANVLTF	TGTGCCAGCACCAATGGGTCCGGGTACGGCTCTGGGGCCAACGTCCTGACTTTC
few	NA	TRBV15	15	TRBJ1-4	CATSRVVATNEKLFF	TGTGCCACCAGCAGAGTGGTGGCAACTAATGAAAAACTGTTTTTT
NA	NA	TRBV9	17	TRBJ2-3	CASSVPGTPGGADTQYF	TGTGCCAGCAGCGTCCCGGGGACACCGGGGGGTGCAGATACGCAGTATTTT
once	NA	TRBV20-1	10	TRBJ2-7	CSASVHEQYF	TGCAGTGCTAGCGTCCACGAGCAGTACTTC
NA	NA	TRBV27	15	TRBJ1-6	CASGSRESYNSPLHF	TGTGCCAGCGGATCCAGGGAAAGCTATAATTCACCCCTCCACTTT
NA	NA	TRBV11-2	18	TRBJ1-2	CASSLGSRAELANYGYTF	TGTGCCAGCAGCTTAGGGAGCCGAGCAGAGTTAGCTAACTATGGCTACACCTTC
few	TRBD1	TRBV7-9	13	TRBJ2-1	CASSGQGVYEQFF	TGTGCCAGCTCGGGACAGGGGGTTTATGAGCAGTTCTTC
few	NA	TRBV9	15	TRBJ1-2	CASSVASGSNYGYTF	TGTGCCAGCAGCGTAGCATCTGGGAGTAACTATGGCTACACCTTC
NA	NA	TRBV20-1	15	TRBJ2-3	CSAGGSIVGTDTQYF	TGCAGTGCTGGGGGCTCGATCGTAGGCACAGATACGCAGTATTTT
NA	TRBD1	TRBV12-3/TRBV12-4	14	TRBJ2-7	CASSLYGQGYEQYF	TGTGCCAGCAGTTTATACGGACAGGGTTACGAGCAGTACTTC
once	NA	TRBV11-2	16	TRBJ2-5	CASSLEAGAFPETQYF	TGTGCCAGCAGCTTAGAGGCAGGGGCGTTCCCAGAGACCCAGTACTTC